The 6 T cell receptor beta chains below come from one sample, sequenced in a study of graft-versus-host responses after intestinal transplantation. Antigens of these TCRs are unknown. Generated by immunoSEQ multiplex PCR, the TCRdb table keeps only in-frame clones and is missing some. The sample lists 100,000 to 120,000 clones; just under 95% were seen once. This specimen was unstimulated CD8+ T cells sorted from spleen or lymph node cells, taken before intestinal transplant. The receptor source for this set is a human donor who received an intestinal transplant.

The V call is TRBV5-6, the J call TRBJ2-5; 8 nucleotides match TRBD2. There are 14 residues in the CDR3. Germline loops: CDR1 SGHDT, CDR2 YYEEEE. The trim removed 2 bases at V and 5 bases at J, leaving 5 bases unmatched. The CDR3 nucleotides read TGTGCCAGCAGCTTACTAGCGGCCGAGGAGACCCAGTACTTC. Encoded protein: CASSLLAAEETQYF.

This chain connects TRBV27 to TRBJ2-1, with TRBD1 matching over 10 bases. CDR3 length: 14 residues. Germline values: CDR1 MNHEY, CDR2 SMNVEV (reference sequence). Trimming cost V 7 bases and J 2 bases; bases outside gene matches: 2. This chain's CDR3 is CASKDRGAYNEQFF. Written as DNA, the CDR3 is TGTGCCAGCAAGGACAGGGGGGCCTACAATGAGCAGTTCTTC.

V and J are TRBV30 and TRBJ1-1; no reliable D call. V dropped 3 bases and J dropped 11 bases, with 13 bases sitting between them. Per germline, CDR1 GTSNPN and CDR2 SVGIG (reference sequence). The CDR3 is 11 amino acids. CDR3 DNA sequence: TGTGCCTGGAGGGGGATTTTGGATGCTTTCTTT. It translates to CAWRGILDAFF.

The CDR3 reads CASSLAYRGNYEQYF. In DNA, the CDR3 is TGTGCCAGCAGCTTAGCGTACAGGGGGAATTACGAGCAGTACTTC. This chain uses TRBV7-8 with TRBJ2-7; TRBD1 matches 8 bases. The CDR3 extends over 15 amino acids. Germline CDR1 and CDR2: SGHVS and FQNEAQ. V shed 0 bases and J 4 bases; nucleotides not matched to a gene: 5.

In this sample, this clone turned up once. CDR3: CASSFPSGTTTDTQYF. The CDR3 bases are TGTGCCAGCAGCTTCCCTAGCGGGACCACCACAGATACGCAGTATTTT. J is TRBJ2-3 and V is TRBV11-2; 9 bases fit TRBD2. The CDR3 spans 16 residues. The V segment lost 3 bases and the J segment 2 bases; nucleotides outside the gene matches: 6. From germline, CDR1 is SGHAT and CDR2 FQNNGV.

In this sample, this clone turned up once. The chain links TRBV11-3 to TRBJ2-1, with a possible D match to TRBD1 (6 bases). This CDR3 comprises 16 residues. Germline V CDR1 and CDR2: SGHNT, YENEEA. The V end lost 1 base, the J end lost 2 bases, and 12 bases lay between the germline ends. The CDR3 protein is CASSLGDRLTYNEQFF. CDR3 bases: TGTGCCAGCAGCTTAGGCGACAGGCTAACCTACAATGAGCAGTTCTTC. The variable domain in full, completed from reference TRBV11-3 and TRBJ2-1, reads EAGVVQSPRYKIIEKKQPVAFWCNPISGHNTLYWYLQNLGQGPELLIRYENEEAVDDSQLPKDRFSAERLKGVDSTLKIQPAELGDSAVYLCASSLGDRLTYNEQFFGPGTRLTVL.